This T cell receptor (beta chain) originates from a study of T cell repertoires in cytomegalovirus infection. Study as a whole: Well-studied HLA-B-restricted epitopes and recently identified HLA-C-restricted epitopes of CMV were both used in the study. Public TCR beta signatures provided an indication of both CMV infection and a matching HLA type. Points from the study as a whole: Ex vivo, HLA-C-restricted CMV-specific TCR beta clonotypes prevailed over the rest of the response.

This clonotype was counted many times. The antigen remains undetermined. CDR1 and CDR2 from the germline V gene are SEHNR and FQNEAQ (reference sequence). The CDR3 has 14 amino acids. The ends lost 8 bases at V and 1 base at J; junction bases unmatched: 6. Via MiXCR, TCRdb re-called the reads, giving one row per CDR3 protein. This repertoire shows around 300,000 distinct CDR3 sequences, about 25% found once; its top ten account for 13%. The chain joins TRBV7-9 to TRBJ2-5; 8 nucleotides match TRBD1. This TCR was sampled from a human donor in good health (CMV status not recorded). Some clones in this sample may be carry-over from other donors' samples. The material was cultured PBMCs, obtained from culture after CMV antigen stimulation. The chain's CDR3 is CASSPGTGQETQYF. In DNA, the CDR3 is TGTGCCAGCTCCCCCGGGACAGGCCAAGAGACCCAGTACTTC.